One and the same sample provided the 27 T cell receptor beta chains below, sequenced in a study of post-analysis software for immune sequencing data. These receptors' targets are unknown. Overall study findings and caveats: Five or six TRBV segments, including TRBV5-6, TRBV5-1 and TRBV20-1, were more frequent in patients than controls.

TCR beta libraries were prepared from cDNA with unique molecular identifiers. TCRdb re-derived calls from the PCR reads in MiXCR, one entry per CDR3 protein. The top ten hold 1.5% to 2% of the sample, which has roughly 620,000 distinct CDR3 sequences, about 40% seen once. The sequenced sample was blood. The receptors derive from a girl between 5 and 17 years old with multiple sclerosis.

The J gene is TRBJ1-2, the V gene TRBV14; D possibly corresponds to TRBD1 (5 bases). This CDR3 spans 13 amino acids. V was clipped by 4 bases and J by 4 bases, with 10 bases between them. Germline loops: CDR1 SGHDN, CDR2 FVKESK. The CDR3 region is CASSRRGLYGYTF. CDR3 sequence (DNA): TGTGCCAGCAGCCGGAGGGGTCTCTATGGCTACACCTTC.

This chain uses TRBV12-3 or TRBV12-4 with TRBJ2-3, with 7 bases identical to TRBD2. Germline trimming cut 5 bases from V and 0 bases from J; bases unmatched to any gene: 17. The CDR3 sequence is 19 residues long. The CDR3 coding sequence is TGTGCCAGCAGTCTCAGCGGGGCATTGGTCTTGTTTAGCACAGATACGCAGTATTTT. Translation gives CASSLSGALVLFSTDTQYF.

This chain links TRBV6-6 with TRBJ2-1; 8 positions match TRBD2. The length of the CDR3 is 14 residues. V lost 9 bases and J lost 5; bases outside the gene matches: 9. CDR1 MNHNY and CDR2 SVGAGI come from the germline V gene (reference sequence). CDR3 nucleotide sequence: TGTGCCAGTGAAGTGGCGGGGGGTAACAATGAGCAGTTCTTC. Protein product: CASEVAGGNNEQFF.

The chain links TRBV11-2 to TRBJ2-1; D is possibly TRBD2 (5 bases). Germline CDR1 is SGHAT and CDR2 is FQNNGV. This CDR3 is built from 16 residues. V was pared by 1 base and J by 6 bases, with 16 bases between. This chain's CDR3 is CASSLGGSSPSNEQFF. Here the CDR3 DNA reads TGTGCCAGCAGCTTAGGAGGGTCTAGCCCTTCCAATGAGCAGTTCTTC.

The chain joins TRBV4-1 to TRBJ2-4; perhaps TRBD1 as D (6 bases). Germline assignment: CDR1 MGHRA and CDR2 YSYEKL. The CDR3 spans 17 residues. V was trimmed by 0 bases and J by 13 bases, leaving 25 bases between them. The CDR3 DNA follows: TGCGCCAGCAGCCAAGACCCCCCACAGGGTTTGTTTGGGGAGCAGTACTTC. Encoded protein: CASSQDPPQGLFGEQYF.

V is TRBV6-5 and J is TRBJ2-5, with 8 bases matching TRBD1. The germline CDR1 and CDR2 sequences are MNHEY and SVGAGI. Germline trimming cut 6 bases from V and 11 bases from J; bases unmatched to any gene: 11. The CDR3 loop spans 13 amino acids. CDR3 bases: TGTGCCAGCAGCCCCCTGGACAGGGCCAAGCAGTACTTC. This codes for CASSPLDRAKQYF.

This clonotype has only a few counts. V gene TRBV7-9 combines with J gene TRBJ2-7; D is unclear. The CDR3 extends over 12 amino acids. Germline V lookup: CDR1 SEHNR, CDR2 FQNEAQ (reference sequence). Between the trimmed V and J ends, which lost 4 bases and 4 bases, there was a span of 8 bases. CDR3 coding DNA: TGTGCCAGCAGCTCAAATCGGTACGAGCAGTACTTC. Its translation: CASSSNRYEQYF.

CDR3 nucleotides: TGTGCCAGCGGAGAAAAGACAGGGGGCACAGATACGCAGTATTTT. Translated: CASGEKTGGTDTQYF. The chain carries TRBV6-4 and TRBJ2-3, with 8 nucleotides matching TRBD1. Germline-derived CDR1 and CDR2 are MRHNA and SNTAGT. This CDR3 has 15 residues. The V segment lost 8 bases and the J segment 1 base; nucleotides outside the gene matches: 8.

This clonotype was counted once. The chain joins TRBV4-2 to TRBJ1-2; 12 bases agree with TRBD1. The junction had 4 bases not matched to a gene; V was cut back by 6 bases and J by 2 bases. CDR1 and CDR2 (germline): LGHNA, YNFKEQ. There are 15 residues in the CDR3. The CDR3 reads CASRGQGAQNYGYTF. The CDR3 DNA reads TGTGCCAGCAGGGGACAGGGGGCTCAAAACTATGGCTACACCTTC.

The chain recombines TRBV12-3 or TRBV12-4 with TRBJ2-7; TRBD1 matches 11 bases. J was trimmed by 6 bases and V by 5 bases; bases with no gene match: 9. This CDR3 has 15 residues. The CDR3 DNA reads as TGTGCCAGCAGTCTAACCGGGACAGGGGGGGCCGAGCAGTACTTC. This translates into CASSLTGTGGAEQYF.

This clonotype was counted once. The rearrangement joins TRBV13 to TRBJ2-7; 8 bases match TRBD1. The J call may be incorrect, as the DNA end agrees better with TRBJ2-5. Germline assignment: CDR1 PRHDT and CDR2 FYEKMQ (reference sequence). The length of the CDR3 is 15 residues. The CDR3 spells CASSLGQGGSETQYF. The CDR3, as DNA: TGTGCCAGCAGCCTCGGACAGGGAGGCTCAGAGACCCAGTACTTC.

CDR3 DNA sequence: TGTGCCAGTGGGTTACAGAGGAACACTGAAGCTTTCTTT. The encoded protein is CASGLQRNTEAFF. The J gene is TRBJ1-1, the V gene TRBV12-3 or TRBV12-4; the D is unclear. The CDR3 contains 13 residues. V was pared by 9 bases and J by 1 base, with 12 bases between.

The chain links TRBV7-4 to TRBJ2-7; D remains unclear. CDR1 and CDR2 (germline): SGHVT, SQSDAQ. Trimming stripped 1 base from V and 2 bases from J, with 15 bases between. This CDR3 region has 16 residues. CDR3 DNA sequence: TGTGCCAGCAGCTTAGGTCCGCGTGACGGCGCCTACGAGCAGTACTTC. The encoded protein is CASSLGPRDGAYEQYF.

This clonotype was counted between two and nine times. The chain is built from TRBV10-3 and TRBJ1-4; a weak D match, TRBD1 (6 bases). The CDR3 runs 14 residues. Trimming pared 4 bases from V and 8 bases from J, leaving 14 bases between. The germline V gene has CDR1 ENHRY and CDR2 SYGVKD. CDR3 protein: CAISGGITGEKLFF. In DNA form, the CDR3 reads TGTGCCATCAGTGGAGGAATTACAGGGGAAAAACTGTTTTTT.

A note on this clonotype: A read error may account for a junction end that differs from germline. This chain links TRBV4-1 with TRBJ2-1; 11 bases agree with TRBD1. The CDR3 covers 19 residues. Per germline, CDR1 MGHRA and CDR2 YSYEKL. CDR3 in amino acids: CASSHRADRGHPSYNKQFF. Written as DNA, the CDR3 is TGCGCCAGCAGCCATCGTGCGGACAGGGGGCACCCGTCCTACAATAAGCAGTTCTTC.

CDR3 in amino acids: CATSGGLAGGQNEQFF. The CDR3 DNA reads as TGTGCCACCAGTGGAGGACTAGCGGGGGGGCAAAATGAGCAGTTCTTC. This chain uses TRBV24-1 with TRBJ2-1, with 15 bases lining up with TRBD2. The CDR3 is 16 amino acids. J was trimmed by 7 bases and V by 5 bases; bases with no gene match: 5. Germline loops: CDR1 KGHDR, CDR2 SFDVKD.

This clonotype has a handful of counts. This chain connects TRBV29-1 to TRBJ2-4, with TRBD1 identical over 9 bases. Looked up from germline, CDR1 is SQVTM and CDR2 is ANQGSEA. The CDR3 is 15 amino acids. Germline trimming cut 6 bases from V and 1 base from J; bases unmatched to any gene: 7. The CDR3 protein is CSVLQGATAKNIQYF. For the CDR3, the DNA is TGCAGCGTATTACAGGGGGCCACGGCCAAAAACATTCAGTACTTC.

The chain carries TRBV12-3 or TRBV12-4 and TRBJ1-2; D not certain. The V gene lost 5 bases and the J gene lost 8 bases, with 9 bases spanning the gap. The CDR3 is 11 residues long. CDR3 sequence: CASSPDSGYTF. CDR3 bases: TGTGCCAGCAGTCCAGATTCGGGCTACACCTTC.

The chain carries TRBV6-1 and TRBJ2-7; 11 bases agree with TRBD2. V lost 6 bases, J lost 7 bases, and 8 bases stayed unmatched. Germline V CDR1 and CDR2: MNHNS, SASEGT. CDR3 size: 14 residues. The CDR3: CASRILAGDLEQYF. CDR3 sequence (DNA): TGTGCCAGCAGGATACTAGCGGGAGACTTAGAGCAGTACTTC.

The chain joins TRBV6-1 to TRBJ2-1, with 7 bases fitting TRBD2. J lost 9 bases, V lost 0 bases, and 8 bases had no gene match. Germline V lookup: CDR1 MNHNS, CDR2 SASEGT. The CDR3 loop spans 15 amino acids. Here the CDR3 reads CASSEARWGGTEQFF. The CDR3 DNA reads TGTGCCAGCAGTGAAGCGCGTTGGGGGGGTACTGAGCAGTTCTTC.

The genes are TRBV2 and TRBJ1-6; 7 bases match TRBD1. The length of the CDR3 is 15 residues. Germline V gene lookup returns CDR1 SNHLY and CDR2 FYNNEI. With 4 bases clipped from V and 6 bases from J, the junction kept 6 bases outside the gene matches. CDR3 DNA sequence: TGTGCCAGCAGTGTCCGCCGGGACAGTAATTCACCCCTCCACTTT. It encodes CASSVRRDSNSPLHF. Using reference TRBV2 and TRBJ1-6 for the parts outside the CDR3, the full variable domain is EPEVTQTPSHQVTQMGQEVILRCVPISNHLYFYWYRQILGQKVEFLVSFYNNEISEKSEIFDDQFSVERPDGSNFTLKIRSTKLEDSAMYFCASSVRRDSNSPLHFGNGTRLTVT.

The chain employs TRBV27 and TRBJ2-7; D is undetermined. V shed 1 base and J shed 2 bases, with 9 bases lying between them. This CDR3 is 14 amino acids long. Germline CDR1 reads MNHEY; CDR2 reads SMNVEV (reference sequence). This CDR3 reads CASSLYQAAYEQYF. The CDR3 bases are TGTGCCAGCAGTTTATATCAGGCAGCCTACGAGCAGTACTTC.

The CDR3 sequence: CATGGGDSNQPQHF. The DNA for the CDR3 is TGTGCCACCGGGGGCGGTGATAGCAATCAGCCCCAGCATTTT. The rearrangement uses TRBV6-6 and TRBJ1-5, with D perhaps TRBD1 (6 bases). Germline V lookup: CDR1 MNHNY, CDR2 SVGAGI (reference sequence). Trimming cost V 10 bases and J 0 bases, with 13 bases left between them. CDR3 length: 14 residues.

This clonotype appeared a few times. The rearrangement joins TRBV11-3 to TRBJ2-1; TRBD2 matches at 10 bases. Losses at the gene ends were 2 bases for V and 8 bases for J; bases not matched to a gene: 6. The germline gives CDR1 SGHNT, CDR2 YENEEA. This CDR3 is built from 15 residues. The CDR3 loop reads CASSLSGLAFYEQFF. CDR3 bases: TGTGCCAGCAGCTTATCGGGACTAGCGTTTTATGAGCAGTTCTTC. Together with reference TRBV11-3 and TRBJ2-1, the CDR3 gives the full variable domain: EAGVVQSPRYKIIEKKQPVAFWCNPISGHNTLYWYLQNLGQGPELLIRYENEEAVDDSQLPKDRFSAERLKGVDSTLKIQPAELGDSAVYLCASSLSGLAFYEQFFGPGTRLTVL.

This clonotype was detected only a few times. The chain employs TRBV20-1 and TRBJ2-7; D gene uncertain. V lost 4 bases and J 0 bases, leaving 10 bases between the germline ends. The length of the CDR3 is 13 residues. Looked up from germline, CDR1 is DFQATT and CDR2 is SNEGSKA (reference sequence). CDR3 in amino acids: CSATDGNSYEQYF. CDR3 sequence (DNA): TGCAGTGCTACTGACGGTAACTCCTACGAGCAGTACTTC.

The chain has TRBV6-1 and TRBJ1-1; D is unclear. This CDR3 spans 13 amino acids. V was shortened by 7 bases and J by 4 bases, with 13 bases between the two germline ends. Germline CDR1 is MNHNS and CDR2 is SASEGT. The CDR3 here is CASTLARGTEAFF. The CDR3 DNA follows: TGTGCCAGCACTTTGGCTCGGGGCACTGAAGCTTTCTTT.

The chain employs TRBV7-2 and TRBJ1-5; 10 positions match TRBD1. This CDR3 spans 15 amino acids. Germline V gene lookup returns CDR1 SGHTA and CDR2 FQGNSA. J gave up 6 bases and V 5 bases, and 7 bases lay outside the gene matches. The CDR3 DNA reads as TGTGCCAGCAGCCTGACAGGGGGCGGGAGTCAGCCCCAGCATTTT. Amino acid sequence: CASSLTGGGSQPQHF.